This T cell receptor beta chain was obtained from a study of shared clonotypes between healthy human individuals. Whole-study context: Each donor had three CD4 naive, three CD4 memory, two CD8 naive and one CD8 memory plate.

The input for sorted-subset replicate PCRs was about 210 ng DNA, some 30,000 T cell genomes. Clones were read by immunoSEQ multiplex PCR, and TCRdb kept only the in-frame ones, dropping some. The data contain over 1.4 million clones, roughly 96% of them singletons. Findings and limits, study-wide: Having only a few donors restricted how much genetic and exposure-history diversity was captured. Sharing across four donors was highest in naive CD4 (approximately 5%) and lowest in memory CD8 (around 0.4%).

The germline V gene has CDR1 SGDLS and CDR2 YYNGEE. This CDR3 region has 15 residues. Trimming at V came to 5 bases and at J to 0 bases, leaving 6 bases not matched to a gene. To note about this clone: Its specificity is unknown.

The chain joins TRBV9 to TRBJ2-7; 9 nucleotides agree with TRBD1. The receptor's source is a man aged 30-40 years in good health. Source material: naive CD4+ T cells sorted from blood. Subset noted: CD45RA+ positively selected. This CDR3 is CASSTGGGSSYEQYF. The CDR3, as DNA: TGTGCCAGCAGTACAGGGGGCGGGAGCTCCTACGAGCAGTACTTC.